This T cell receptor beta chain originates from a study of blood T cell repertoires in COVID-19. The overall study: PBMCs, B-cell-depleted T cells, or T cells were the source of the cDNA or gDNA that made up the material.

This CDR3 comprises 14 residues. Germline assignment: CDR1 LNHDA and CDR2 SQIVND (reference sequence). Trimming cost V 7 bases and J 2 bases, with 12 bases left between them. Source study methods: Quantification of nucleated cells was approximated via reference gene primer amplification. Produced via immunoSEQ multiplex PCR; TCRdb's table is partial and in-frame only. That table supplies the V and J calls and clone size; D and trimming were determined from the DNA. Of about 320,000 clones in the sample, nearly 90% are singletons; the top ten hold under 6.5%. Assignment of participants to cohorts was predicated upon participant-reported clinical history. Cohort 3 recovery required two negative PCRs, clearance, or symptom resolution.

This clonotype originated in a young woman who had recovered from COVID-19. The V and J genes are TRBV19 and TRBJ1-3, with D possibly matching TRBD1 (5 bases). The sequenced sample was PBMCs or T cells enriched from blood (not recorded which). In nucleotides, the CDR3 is TGTGCCAGTACCGCGCCAGGGACTGGAAACACCATATATTTT. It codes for CASTAPGTGNTIYF.